A selection of T cell receptor beta chains follows, all from one sample in a study of blood T cell repertoires in COVID-19. The data were produced by immunoSEQ multiplex PCR, yet TCRdb's version contains in-frame clones alone and is incomplete. Altogether a few hundred thousand clones are present, 70% to 90% being singletons, with the ten largest covering 8% to 9.5%. The sequencing sample was made of PBMCs or T cells enriched from blood (not recorded which). The receptors come from a woman aged 55-75 years who had recovered from COVID-19. CDR3s include the opening cysteine and the closing phenylalanine or tryptophan. D genes are given only for firm matches. The listing skips clone size in some rows; elsewhere it reads once, few, many or a size class.

DNA,CDR3,J,size,V,D
TGTGCCAGCAGCTTGCCCCCGGTCTTGAACACTGAAGCTTTCTTT,CASSLPPVLNTEAFF,TRBJ1-1,NA,TRBV5-6,NA
TGCAGCGTTGAAGAGGACAGGAGTGGCTATGGCTACACCTTC,CSVEEDRSGYGYTF,TRBJ1-2,NA,TRBV29-1,TRBD1
TGTGCCAGCAGCCCCTTAGGCAGGGAAAGTGAAAAACTGTTTTTT,CASSPLGRESEKLFF,TRBJ1-4,NA,TRBV5-5,NA
TGTGCCAGTAGCCGGGACAACCAAGAGACCCAGTACTTC,CASSRDNQETQYF,TRBJ2-5,NA,TRBV19,NA
TGTGCCAGCAAGGGGAATTCACCCCTCCACTTT,CASKGNSPLHF,TRBJ1-6,NA,TRBV2,NA
TGCGCCAGCAGTCCGAAGATTCGACAGGGCCGGGTAAGCTACTATGGCTACACCTTC,CASSPKIRQGRVSYYGYTF,TRBJ1-2,NA,TRBV10-1,TRBD1
TGTGCCAGCAGTGACAGTGGACGGGGGCAGTTCTTC,CASSDSGRGQFF,TRBJ2-1,NA,TRBV6-4,NA
TGTGCCAGCAGCTGGACTAGCGGGGGAATATACGAGCAGTACTTC,CASSWTSGGIYEQYF,TRBJ2-7,NA,TRBV7-9,TRBD2
TGTGCCAGCAGCGTCCAGGGGACCTACAATGAGCAGTTCTTC,CASSVQGTYNEQFF,TRBJ2-1,NA,TRBV2,NA
TGCAGTGCTAGTCCCACAGATAGCAATCAGCCCCAGCATTTT,CSASPTDSNQPQHF,TRBJ1-5,NA,TRBV20-1,NA
TGTGCCACCAGTGATGGGACTAAAGAGACCCAGTACTTC,CATSDGTKETQYF,TRBJ2-5,once,TRBV24-1,TRBD2
TGTGCCATCAGTGAAAGCACTGGGGCCAACGTCCTGACTTTC,CAISESTGANVLTF,TRBJ2-6,NA,TRBV10-3,NA
TGTGCCAGCAGCTTGGCCTGGGGACAGAGAGCCGTTTACAATGAGCAGTTCTTC,CASSLAWGQRAVYNEQFF,TRBJ2-1,NA,TRBV5-4,TRBD1
TGTGCCAGCAGTGAAACTGACTATGGCTACACCTTC,CASSETDYGYTF,TRBJ1-2,NA,TRBV2,NA
TGCAGAGAAGGGGGTTCTGGGGCCAACGTCCTGACTTTC,CREGGSGANVLTF,TRBJ2-6,NA,TRBV29-1,NA
TGTGCCAGCAGGCGGGCCTTGGATGAAAAACTGTTTTTT,CASRRALDEKLFF,TRBJ1-4,few,TRBV6-5,NA
TGTGCCAGCAGTCAGGGCGGAAACACCATATATTTT,CASSQGGNTIYF,TRBJ1-3,NA,TRBV28,NA
TGTGCCAGCAGTCCCAGACTAGCGGGGGGGCTGGTAGATACGCAGTATTTT,CASSPRLAGGLVDTQYF,TRBJ2-3,once,TRBV27,TRBD2
TGTGCCAGCAGCACAGGACCGGGGGGCTCACCCCTCCACTTT,CASSTGPGGSPLHF,TRBJ1-6,few,TRBV11-2,NA
TGTGCCAGCAGTTATTCCAGCGATTCACCCCTCCACTTT,CASSYSSDSPLHF,TRBJ1-6,NA,TRBV6-6,NA
TGTGCCATCAGTGAGTCCTTTAGGGCAGGGGGGAATGAGCAGTTCTTC,CAISESFRAGGNEQFF,TRBJ2-1,once,TRBV10-3,NA
TGTGCCAGCAGAACTAGCACCGGGGAGCTGTTTTTT,CASRTSTGELFF,TRBJ2-2,NA,TRBV11-2,NA
TGCGCCAGCAGCCCGGGACACACGACCAATTCACCCCTCCACTTT,CASSPGHTTNSPLHF,TRBJ1-6,NA,TRBV5-1,NA
TGCGCCAGCAGCCAAGAGTGGATGGCGGACACTGAAGCTTTCTTT,CASSQEWMADTEAFF,TRBJ1-1,NA,TRBV4-1,NA
TGTGCCAGCAGCCACTCTGGGAAGGGGTACAATGAGCAGTTCTTC,CASSHSGKGYNEQFF,TRBJ2-1,NA,TRBV3-1/TRBV3-2,NA
TGTGCCACCAGCAGAGTGGGACAAGTGGAGACCCAGTACTTC,CATSRVGQVETQYF,TRBJ2-5,NA,TRBV15,NA
TGTGCCTGGAGTAGACAGGGGATTAGGCTTAATGAAAAACTGTTTTTT,CAWSRQGIRLNEKLFF,TRBJ1-4,NA,TRBV30,TRBD1
TGTGCCAGCAGGACAGGGGGATACGAAAAACTGTTTTTT,CASRTGGYEKLFF,TRBJ1-4,NA,TRBV6-5,TRBD1
TGTGCCAGCAGCTCCTGGCGTGAAACAGGAATTAATGAAAAACTGTTTTTT,CASSSWRETGINEKLFF,TRBJ1-4,NA,TRBV5-5,NA
TGTGCCAGCAGCCACGGGGGGCAGGGTTGGAGTGAGCAGTTCTTC,CASSHGGQGWSEQFF,TRBJ2-1,NA,TRBV11-3,NA
TGTGCCAGCAGCTTAGTAGCCTCATACAATGAGCAGTTCTTC,CASSLVASYNEQFF,TRBJ2-1,NA,TRBV7-2,NA
TGTGCCAGCAGCCAAGAGGTCGGGGATCAGCCCCAGCATTTT,CASSQEVGDQPQHF,TRBJ1-5,once,TRBV9,NA
TGTGCCAGCAGCTTCGGGGGAGATACGCAGTATTTT,CASSFGGDTQYF,TRBJ2-3,once,TRBV5-6,NA
TGTGCCAGCAGCCCCCGCAGGGGCGGGTTCAGTGAAGCTTTCTTT,CASSPRRGGFSEAFF,TRBJ1-1,NA,TRBV7-2,NA
TGTGCCAGCAGTTTACGGGGTTGGACCGCAAACACCGGGGAGCTGTTTTTT,CASSLRGWTANTGELFF,TRBJ2-2,NA,TRBV28,NA
TGTGCCAGCAGTTTGGCTAGCGCAAGCGAGCAGTACTTC,CASSLASASEQYF,TRBJ2-7,NA,TRBV2,NA
TGTGCCAGCAGTCCAGTCCGGACTAGACCCGGGGAGCTGTTTTTT,CASSPVRTRPGELFF,TRBJ2-2,NA,TRBV6-5,TRBD2
TGTGCCAGCCGCATAGCGGAGACCCAGTACTTC,CASRIAETQYF,TRBJ2-5,NA,TRBV19,NA
TGCGCCAGCAGCCCGGGACACACGAACACCGGGGAGCTGTTTTTT,CASSPGHTNTGELFF,TRBJ2-2,NA,TRBV5-1,NA
TGTGCTAGTGCCCTGGGACAGACATATAATTCACCCCTCCACTTT,CASALGQTYNSPLHF,TRBJ1-6,NA,TRBV12-5,TRBD1
TGTGCCAGCAGCGGGCAGGGGGAGTACGAGCAGTACTTC,CASSGQGEYEQYF,TRBJ2-7,NA,TRBV9,TRBD1
TGTGCCAGCAGCCGCCTAGAGCCTGGGGGGGCCTACAATGAGCAGTTCTTC,CASSRLEPGGAYNEQFF,TRBJ2-1,NA,TRBV3-1/TRBV3-2,TRBD2
TGTGCCAGCGGGAACAGGGGTCCGTCTGGAAACACCATATATTTT,CASGNRGPSGNTIYF,TRBJ1-3,NA,TRBV19,TRBD1
TGTGCCAGCAGCTTCTCTAGCGGGGCTAACACCGGGGAGCTGTTTTTT,CASSFSSGANTGELFF,TRBJ2-2,NA,TRBV5-6,TRBD2
TGTGCCAGCAGCCCTCGGACTAGCGCCCAAGAGACCCAGTACTTC,CASSPRTSAQETQYF,TRBJ2-5,NA,TRBV9,TRBD2
TGTGCCAGCAGCTTAGACGGGGAAGTCTACGAGCAGTACTTC,CASSLDGEVYEQYF,TRBJ2-7,NA,TRBV7-8,NA
TGTGCCAGCAGTCGAGGAGGGTCGGGAAACACTGAAGCTTTCTTT,CASSRGGSGNTEAFF,TRBJ1-1,NA,TRBV6-5,NA
TGCGCCAGCAGCCCGACCCCAGGGGCCGCCGCGCCCCAGCATTTT,CASSPTPGAAAPQHF,TRBJ1-5,NA,TRBV5-1,NA
TGTGCCAGTAGAGGCGGGACAGTGAACACTGAAGCTTTCTTT,CASRGGTVNTEAFF,TRBJ1-1,NA,TRBV19,TRBD1
TGTGCCAGTAGTATGACAGGGTCAGGTAATTCACCCCTCCACTTT,CASSMTGSGNSPLHF,TRBJ1-6,NA,TRBV19,TRBD1
TGCGCCAGCAGCCGCTCCGGGACAGGGGAGAATGAGCAGTTCTTC,CASSRSGTGENEQFF,TRBJ2-1,NA,TRBV5-1,TRBD1
TGTGCCAGCAGTGAATCAGGGTCCTACAATGAGCAGTTCTTC,CASSESGSYNEQFF,TRBJ2-1,NA,TRBV25-1,NA
TGTGCCAGCAGCGTAGAAGACAGACCCTACGAGCAGTACTTC,CASSVEDRPYEQYF,TRBJ2-7,few,TRBV9,NA
TGTGCCAGTATGGGATCAGGGACTAACTATGGCTACACCTTC,CASMGSGTNYGYTF,TRBJ1-2,NA,TRBV19,NA
TGTGCCAGCAGTGGGGGACAGATCATCTCTGGAAACACCATATATTTT,CASSGGQIISGNTIYF,TRBJ1-3,NA,TRBV2,TRBD1